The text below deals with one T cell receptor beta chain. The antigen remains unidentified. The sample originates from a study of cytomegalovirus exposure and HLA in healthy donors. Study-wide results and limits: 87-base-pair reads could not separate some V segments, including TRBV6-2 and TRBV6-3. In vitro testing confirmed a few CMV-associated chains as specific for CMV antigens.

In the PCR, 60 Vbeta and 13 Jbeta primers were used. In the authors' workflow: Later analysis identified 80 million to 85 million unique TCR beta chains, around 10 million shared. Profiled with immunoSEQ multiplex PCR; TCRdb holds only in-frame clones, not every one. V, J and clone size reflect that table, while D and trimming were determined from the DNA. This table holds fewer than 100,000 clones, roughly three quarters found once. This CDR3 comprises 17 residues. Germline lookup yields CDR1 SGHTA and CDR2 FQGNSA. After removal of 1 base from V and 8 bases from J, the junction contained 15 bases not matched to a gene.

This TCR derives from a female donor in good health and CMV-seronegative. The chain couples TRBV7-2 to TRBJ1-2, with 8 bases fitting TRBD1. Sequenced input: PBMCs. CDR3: CASSLVSGGPDLSGYTF. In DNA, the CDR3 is TGTGCCAGCAGCTTAGTATCAGGGGGCCCTGACCTCTCCGGCTACACCTTC.